This is a list of T cell receptor beta chains from one sample in a study of identical twins. One entry per CDR3 protein results from TCRdb running MiXCR on the 5' RACE reads. The sample records 690,000 or so distinct CDR3 sequences, 8.5% to 9% being singletons. This same sample was also part of a study on yellow fever vaccine responses in identical twins.

Sequences were obtained from PBMCs. All receptors derive from a woman under 30 in good health. The CDR3 runs from the conserved cysteine through the conserved F or W.

j_call | v_call | cdr3_aa
TRBJ2-5 | TRBV3-1 | CASSFNGQKQTQYF
TRBJ2-1 | TRBV20-1 | CSVKGLAGINEQFF
TRBJ2-3 | TRBV7-9 | CASSLGAITDTQYF
TRBJ2-3 | TRBV6-2/TRBV6-3 | CASRTTSTDTQYF
TRBJ2-2 | TRBV20-1 | CSATAGPPTVELFF
TRBJ1-2 | TRBV27 | CASSSLTQGPGYTF
TRBJ2-7 | TRBV7-2 | CASSKGPDEQYF
TRBJ1-2 | TRBV7-9 | CATRGGTNYGYTF
TRBJ2-7 | TRBV20-1 | CSAPRSTGGAGYEQYF
TRBJ2-1 | TRBV6-2/TRBV6-3 | CASSPGLVHNEQFF
TRBJ2-5 | TRBV7-8 | CASRRDRFLARETQYF
TRBJ2-3 | TRBV6-2/TRBV6-3 | CASSSARTSGPPDTQYF
TRBJ2-5 | TRBV11-2 | CASSTPLAGNARETQYF
TRBJ1-1 | TRBV20-1 | CSARDGRTTEAFF
TRBJ2-5 | TRBV7-2 | CASSSGTYKETQYF
TRBJ2-1 | TRBV3-1 | CASSPRRGNYNEQFF
TRBJ2-7 | TRBV29-1 | CSVVGSSLPYEQYF
TRBJ2-2 | TRBV5-1 | CASSLDPIPTGGELFF
TRBJ2-5 | TRBV10-3 | CAISYRGQETQYF
TRBJ2-2 | TRBV29-1 | CSVVRNTGELFF
TRBJ2-2 | TRBV7-7 | CASSPDSTGELFF
TRBJ2-3 | TRBV24-1 | CATSWDGGAQSDTQYF
TRBJ2-3 | TRBV3-1 | CASSQVYPPTDTQYF
TRBJ2-2 | TRBV20-1 | CSARVPGLAESTGELFF
TRBJ1-1 | TRBV7-9 | CASSWDREQSEAFF
TRBJ1-5 | TRBV7-7 | CASSPETNQPQHF
TRBJ1-2 | TRBV12-3/TRBV12-4 | CASQDRDKNYGYTF
TRBJ2-7 | TRBV6-1 | CASGQQEWHEQYF
TRBJ2-5 | TRBV10-3 | CAISESPGETQYF
TRBJ1-5 | TRBV7-6 | CASSLPDRAAQPQHF
TRBJ2-5 | TRBV7-9 | CASSLEGLWETQYF
TRBJ2-1 | TRBV7-2 | CASSLDKYGNEQFF
TRBJ2-5 | TRBV7-2 | CASSVSGSSETQYF
TRBJ2-4 | TRBV6-2/TRBV6-3 | CASSSGGKNIQYF
TRBJ2-1 | TRBV11-1 | CASSLIPGQGQNNRNEQFF
TRBJ2-3 | TRBV20-1 | CSAMSEANTDTQYF
TRBJ2-7 | TRBV27 | CASSSGTGGFEQYF